The T cell receptor (beta chain) under discussion was sequenced for a study of shared clonotypes between healthy human individuals. Points from the study as a whole: In this cohort, only blood was sampled, and tissue repertoires likely differ.

Genomic DNA belonging to each subset was distributed in equal measure over several immunoSEQ plates. The table came from immunoSEQ multiplex PCR; TCRdb's copy has only in-frame clones and leaves some out. This sample has millions of clones, with under 95% found just once. CDR1 and CDR2 (germline): SGHNT, YYREEE (reference sequence). The CDR3 extends over 16 amino acids. With 5 bases clipped from V and 9 bases from J, the junction kept 8 bases outside the gene matches. Terminally differentiated effector memory CD45RA+ cells were left out of the naive CD8 fraction, which was CD45RO-negative and positively selected for CCR7. Note on this clone: Its antigen is still unknown.

The TCR comes from a young man in good health. Some clones in this sample may be carry-over from other donors' samples. The V gene is TRBV5-4, the J gene TRBJ2-1, with 16 positions matching TRBD2. The sequencing input was naive CD8+ T cells from PBMCs. CDR3 region: CASRLGTSGRAPEQFF. The CDR3 DNA follows: TGTGCCAGCAGGCTAGGGACTAGCGGGAGGGCCCCTGAGCAGTTCTTC.